One and the same sample provided the 18 T cell receptor beta chains below, sequenced in a study of blood T cells in healthy people across ages. With a J-beta primer mix and a sample-barcoded 5' primer, a second PCR ran roughly 7 to 11 cycles. Using its own MiXCR run on the 5' RACE reads, TCRdb lists one record per CDR3 protein. The sample has about 680,000 distinct CDR3 sequences, 49% seen once. Sequencing was performed on blood. The source of these receptors is a woman aged 60-75 years in good health.

This clonotype has a handful of counts. The chain uses TRBV27 and TRBJ2-1, with TRBD2 matching 9 bases. The CDR3 totals 15 residues. J lost 5 bases, V lost 2 bases, and 4 bases had no gene match. Looked up from germline, CDR1 is MNHEY and CDR2 is SMNVEV (reference sequence). CDR3 loop: CASSLRREGDNEQFF. CDR3 sequence (DNA): TGTGCCAGCAGTTTACGGCGGGAGGGGGACAATGAGCAGTTCTTC.

The chain carries TRBV9 and TRBJ2-5, with a tentative D call TRBD1 (6 bases). The germline CDR1 and CDR2 sequences are SGDLS and YYNGEE. The CDR3 totals 14 residues. V lost 1 base and J lost 2, with 9 bases in between. The CDR3 nucleotides read TGTGCCAGCAGCGTACTCGGACAGCAAGAGACCCAGTACTTC. Residues: CASSVLGQQETQYF. Full variable domain (outside the CDR3, taken from reference TRBV9 and TRBJ2-5): DSGVTQTPKHLITATGQRVTLRCSPRSGDLSVYWYQQSLDQGLQFLIQYYNGEERAKGNILERFSAQQFPDLHSELNLSSLELGDSALYFCASSVLGQQETQYFGPGTRLLVL.

This chain links TRBV10-3 with TRBJ1-1, with 10 bases fitting TRBD1. Unmatched junction bases numbered 4, after V lost 7 bases and J lost 5 bases. CDR1 is ENHRY, CDR2 SYGVKD, per germline. This CDR3 is built from 13 residues. CDR3 residues: CAITGTGETEAFF. The CDR3 DNA reads TGTGCCATCACCGGGACAGGGGAAACTGAAGCTTTCTTT.

This chain joins TRBV6-1 and TRBJ2-3, with D possibly matching TRBD2 (6 bases). The CDR3 is 16 amino acids. The germline gives CDR1 MNHNS, CDR2 SASEGT. The ends were cut back, 6 bases at V and 5 bases at J, with 21 bases in the middle. CDR3 sequence: CASSREKGRAIDTQYF. Here the CDR3 DNA reads TGTGCCAGCAGCCGGGAGAAGGGCAGGGCAATAGATACGCAGTATTTT.

This clonotype was detected a few times. J is TRBJ2-1 and V is TRBV18, with D perhaps TRBD1 (7 bases). V shed 2 bases and J shed 5 bases, with 25 bases lying between them. CDR1 is KGHSH, CDR2 LQKENI, per germline. This CDR3 contains 19 residues. The CDR3 DNA reads TGTGCCAGCTCACCAACCAATTGGGCGGAGGGACAGCCTGACAATGAGCAGTTCTTC. As protein: CASSPTNWAEGQPDNEQFF.

As concerns this clonotype: A much larger clone differs from this one at a single base, so this may be a read error. J is TRBJ2-7 and V is TRBV29-1; 10 bases line up with TRBD1. The germline V gene has CDR1 SQVTM and CDR2 ANQGSEA. Unmatched junction bases numbered 17, after V lost 5 bases and J lost 10 bases. This CDR3 region has 15 residues. The CDR3 protein is CSVLGKGQGLEAQYF. CDR3 DNA sequence: TGCAGCGTTCTGGGGAAGGGACAGGGGTTAGAGGCCCAGTACTTC.

The V and J genes are TRBV20-1 and TRBJ2-1; no clear D gene. V was clipped by 4 bases and J by 2 bases, with 9 bases between them. CDR3 length: 13 amino acids. Germline V gene lookup returns CDR1 DFQATT and CDR2 SNEGSKA (reference sequence). DNA of the CDR3: TGCAGTGCTATCAGGATAACCTACAATGAGCAGTTCTTC. It translates to CSAIRITYNEQFF.

This clonotype has more than one count but fewer than ten. The rearrangement links TRBV7-2 to TRBJ1-2, with D perhaps matching TRBD1 (6 bases). There are 13 residues in the CDR3. CDR1 is SGHTA and CDR2 is FQGNSA in the germline V gene. Trimming took off 5 bases at V and 6 bases at J, with 13 bases between the two ends. CDR3 DNA sequence: TGTGCCAGCAGCCCAAGGGGGTTTCATGGCTACACCTTC. Its protein is CASSPRGFHGYTF.

The chain uses TRBV5-1 and TRBJ2-1; 9 bases fit TRBD2. Looked up from germline, CDR1 is SGHRS and CDR2 is YFSETQ. This CDR3 has 16 amino acids. V lost 4 bases to trimming and J lost 1 base; unmatched junction nucleotides: 6. CDR3 bases: TGCGCCAGCAGCGGGCCGACTAGCGGATCCTACAATGAGCAGTTCTTC. This codes for CASSGPTSGSYNEQFF.

This clonotype was seen just once. The chain links TRBV20-1 to TRBJ1-1, with D unclear. CDR3 size: 12 residues. Germline V gives CDR1 DFQATT, CDR2 SNEGSKA (reference sequence). Trimming took off 3 bases at V and 1 base at J, with 6 bases between the two ends. The CDR3 protein is CSARGRNTEAFF. CDR3 DNA sequence: TGCAGTGCTAGGGGCAGGAACACTGAAGCTTTCTTT.

Turning to this clonotype: The germline gene is not matched at one end of the junction; a read error may be the cause. The CDR3 bases are TGTGCCAGCAGTGACTCCGGACAGGGGGCTCACAATGGGCAGTTCTTC. This codes for CASSDSGQGAHNGQFF. The chain carries TRBV6-4 and TRBJ2-1, with 11 bases matching TRBD1. The CDR3 has 16 residues. Germline CDR1 MRHNA, CDR2 SNTAGT.

This clonotype was recorded at least ten times. The V call is TRBV27, the J call TRBJ1-2; D not resolved. The V end lost 8 bases, the J end lost 8 bases, and 24 bases lay between the germline ends. Germline V gene lookup returns CDR1 MNHEY and CDR2 SMNVEV (reference sequence). CDR3 length: 15 amino acids. The CDR3 protein is CASGVRREIPPGYTF. CDR3 in DNA: TGTGCCAGCGGTGTGAGGAGGGAGATCCCTCCCGGCTACACCTTC.

Only a few counts were recorded for this clonotype. The J gene is TRBJ2-1, the V gene TRBV28, with TRBD2 identical over 8 bases. This CDR3 contains 13 residues. Germline-derived CDR1 and CDR2 are MDHEN and SYDVKM. J was trimmed by 6 bases and V by 10 bases; bases with no gene match: 8. The CDR3 DNA reads as TGTGCCATCCAAAGCGGGGGCGTCAATGAGCAGTTCTTC. Translation gives CAIQSGGVNEQFF. Looking up the rest from reference TRBV28 and TRBJ2-1 gives the full variable domain: DVKVTQSSRYLVKRTGEKVFLECVQDMDHENMFWYRQDPGLGLRLIYFSYDVKMKEKGDIPEGYSVSREKKERFSLILESASTNQTSMYLCAIQSGGVNEQFFGPGTRLTVL.

The chain employs TRBV10-3 and TRBJ1-1; D is unclear. The CDR3 sequence is 13 residues long. Germline CDR1 reads ENHRY; CDR2 reads SYGVKD. Trimming shortened V by 2 bases and J by 1 base, and 5 bases separated the two germline ends. CDR3 amino acids: CAISEVGNTEAFF. The DNA of the CDR3 is TGTGCCATCAGTGAGGTAGGGAACACTGAAGCTTTCTTT.

The V and J genes are TRBV6-1 and TRBJ2-7, with TRBD2 matching 16 bases. V gave up 5 bases and J gave up 0 bases; unmatched junction bases: 7. The CDR3 runs to 18 residues. Germline V gene data show CDR1 as MNHNS and CDR2 as SASEGT. The CDR3 is CASSQPGLAGGSSYEQYF. Written as DNA, the CDR3 is TGTGCCAGCAGTCAGCCGGGACTAGCGGGGGGGAGCTCCTACGAGCAGTACTTC.

This clonotype was observed a few times. The chain employs TRBV6-5 and TRBJ2-3, with D perhaps matching TRBD1 or TRBD2 (5 bases each). V lost 2 bases to trimming and J lost 6 bases, with 12 bases between them. The CDR3 is 14 residues long. CDR1 and CDR2 from the germline V gene are MNHEY and SVGAGI. The CDR3 spells CASSYAGTTDTQYF. CDR3 bases: TGTGCCAGCAGTTACGCCGGGACCACCGATACGCAGTATTTT.

V is TRBV20-1 and J is TRBJ2-5; D remains unclear. Trimming shortened V by 0 bases and J by 4 bases, and 12 bases separated the two germline ends. The CDR3 extends over 14 amino acids. The germline gives CDR1 DFQATT, CDR2 SNEGSKA (reference sequence). The DNA for the CDR3 is TGCAGTGCTAGAGATCTCCTATCAGGAGAGACCCAGTACTTC. Amino acids: CSARDLLSGETQYF.

In its sample, this clonotype was seen a few times. The rearrangement links TRBV3-1 to TRBJ2-4, with 8 bases lining up with TRBD2. V was pared by 1 base and J by 13 bases, with 9 bases of the junction left unmatched. Looked up from germline, CDR1 is LGHDT and CDR2 is YNNKEL (reference sequence). This CDR3 contains 14 residues. CDR3 bases: TGTGCCAGCAGCCAAGTCCACGGGAGGGGTGAGCAGTACTTC. Protein sequence: CASSQVHGRGEQYF.